This T cell receptor beta chain was captured by sequencing in a study of shared T cell receptors in the human thymus. Clones were sequenced by immunoSEQ multiplex PCR, and TCRdb holds only the in-frame ones, with some missing. Of some 700,000 clones listed, 70% to 90% are singletons. The same sample was also studied in work on human thymus T cells. That source adds: Resections obtained during corrective heart surgery supplied the thymus tissue. Seemingly biased V and J gene usage marked thymic and blood repertoires.

The receptor's source is a boy younger than two with a congenital heart defect. Sequenced sample: thymocytes.

The CDR3 loop is CASSPSLGTKKETQYF. The DNA for the CDR3 is TGTGCCAGCAGCCCAAGCCTCGGGACTAAGAAAGAGACCCAGTACTTC. The V and J genes are TRBV13 and TRBJ2-5; 7 bases map to TRBD2. CDR3 length: 16 amino acids. Per germline, CDR1 PRHDT and CDR2 FYEKMQ (reference sequence). V trimming: 5 bases; J trimming: 3 bases; junction bases outside the gene matches: 12.